These 9 T cell receptor beta chains were sequenced from one sample in a study of blood T cell repertoires in COVID-19. TCRdb keeps only in-frame clones here, not all; method: immunoSEQ multiplex PCR. Altogether about 180,000 clones are present, roughly 88% being singletons, with the ten largest covering about 9.4%. Sequencing was done on a sample of PBMCs or T cells enriched from blood (not recorded which). The receptors stem from a woman aged 18-29 years who had recovered from COVID-19.

The chain recombines TRBV19 with TRBJ1-5; TRBD1 agrees at 8 bases. The CDR3 length is 16 residues. In germline, CDR1 is LNHDA, CDR2 SQIVND (reference sequence). The V gene end was trimmed by 7 bases and the J gene end by 4 bases; junction bases not matched to a gene: 12. CDR3 sequence (DNA): TGTGCCAGTATTAGCGAAGACAGGGGCAGGAATCAGCCCCAGCATTTT. It yields the protein CASISEDRGRNQPQHF.

CDR3 in amino acids: CSVAPSQNYGYTF. In DNA, the CDR3 is TGCAGCGTTGCACCGTCGCAGAACTATGGCTACACCTTC. The rearrangement uses TRBV29-1 and TRBJ1-2; no clear D. Per germline, CDR1 SQVTM and CDR2 ANQGSEA. This CDR3 has 13 residues. Between the trimmed V and J ends, which lost 4 bases and 2 bases, there was a span of 11 bases.

The gene calls are TRBV6-1 and TRBJ2-1; D possibly corresponds to TRBD2 (6 bases). Germline CDR1 reads MNHNS; CDR2 reads SASEGT. The CDR3 runs to 15 residues. V was pared by 3 bases and J by 8 bases, with 17 bases between. CDR3 loop: CASSDISGRMDEQFF. The CDR3 DNA reads TGTGCCAGCAGTGATATAAGCGGGCGAATGGATGAGCAGTTCTTC.

V gene TRBV18 combines with J gene TRBJ1-2; no firm D call. Germline V CDR1 and CDR2: KGHSH, LQKENI. The CDR3 runs 14 residues. Trimming took 3 bases from V and 4 from J, leaving 12 bases between them. The CDR3 spells CASSPRDVSYGYTF. In DNA form, the CDR3 reads TGTGCCAGCTCACCCCGCGATGTATCCTATGGCTACACCTTC.

The chain combines TRBV12-5 with TRBJ2-1, with TRBD2 matching over 9 bases. The CDR3 length is 13 residues. Germline values: CDR1 LGHNT, CDR2 FRNRAP. V dropped 1 base and J dropped 14; count of bases not matched to a gene: 6. The CDR3 is CASGLGLAGPEFF. Written as DNA, the CDR3 is TGTGCTAGTGGTTTGGGGCTAGCGGGACCCGAGTTCTTC.

This chain links TRBV18 with TRBJ2-1; maybe TRBD1 (5 bases). The CDR3 length is 16 residues. Germline V gene sequence: CDR1 KGHSH, CDR2 LQKENI. V shed 2 bases and J shed 2 bases, with 13 bases lying between them. DNA for the CDR3: TGTGCCAGCTCACCAGGCGCGACAGACCCCTACAATGAGCAGTTCTTC. Amino acid sequence: CASSPGATDPYNEQFF.

The chain combines TRBV6-4 with TRBJ1-4, with D perhaps matching TRBD1 (5 bases). V gave up 5 bases and J gave up 1 base, with 14 bases separating them. The CDR3 has 16 amino acids. Looked up from germline, CDR1 is MRHNA and CDR2 is SNTAGT. This chain's CDR3 is CASSPARGGTNEKLFF. The CDR3 DNA reads TGTGCCAGCAGTCCCGCTAGGGGAGGAACTAATGAAAAACTGTTTTTT.

The chain is built from TRBV19 and TRBJ1-2, with TRBD1 as a possible D gene (5 bases). The length of the CDR3 is 16 residues. CDR1 is LNHDA and CDR2 is SQIVND in the germline V gene (reference sequence). Trimming left V 6 bases short and J 4 bases short, with 21 bases between. The CDR3 is CASRPKTPTEFYGYTF. The CDR3 nucleotides read TGTGCCAGTAGACCTAAGACCCCGACAGAATTCTATGGCTACACCTTC.

V is TRBV2 and J is TRBJ2-1, with D possibly TRBD2 on 6 matching bases. Per the germline V gene, CDR1 is SNHLY and CDR2 is FYNNEI. The CDR3 has 14 amino acids. Trimming stripped 3 bases from V and 5 bases from J, with 11 bases between. Here the CDR3 DNA reads TGTGCCAGCAGTGAGACTAGTTCCCACAATGAGCAGTTCTTC. Protein product: CASSETSSHNEQFF. Filled out from reference TRBV2 and TRBJ2-1, the complete variable domain reads EPEVTQTPSHQVTQMGQEVILRCVPISNHLYFYWYRQILGQKVEFLVSFYNNEISEKSEIFDDQFSVERPDGSNFTLKIRSTKLEDSAMYFCASSETSSHNEQFFGPGTRLTVL.